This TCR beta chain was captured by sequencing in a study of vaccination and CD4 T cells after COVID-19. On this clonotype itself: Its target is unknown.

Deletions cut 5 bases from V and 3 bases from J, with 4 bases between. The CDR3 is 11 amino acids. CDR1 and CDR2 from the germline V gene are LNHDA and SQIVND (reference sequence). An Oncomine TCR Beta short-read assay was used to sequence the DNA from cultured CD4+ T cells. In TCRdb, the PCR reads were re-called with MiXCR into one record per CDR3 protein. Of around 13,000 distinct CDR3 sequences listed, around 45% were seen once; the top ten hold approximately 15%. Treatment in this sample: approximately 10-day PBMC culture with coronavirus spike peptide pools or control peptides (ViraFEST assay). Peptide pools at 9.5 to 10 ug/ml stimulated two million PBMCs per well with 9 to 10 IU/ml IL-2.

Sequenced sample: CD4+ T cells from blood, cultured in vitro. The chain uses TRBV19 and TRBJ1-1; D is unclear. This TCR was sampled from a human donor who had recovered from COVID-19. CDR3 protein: CASSEDTEAFF. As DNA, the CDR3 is TGTGCCAGTAGTGAGGACACTGAAGCTTTCTTT.